This TCR beta chain is from a study of blood T cell repertoires in COVID-19. Assay: immunoSEQ multiplex PCR; the TCRdb copy retains only in-frame clones and omits some. The sample consists of 200,000 to 300,000 clones, 80% to 85% of them appearing once. The germline V gene has CDR1 SGHNT and CDR2 YYREEE (reference sequence). The junction had 2 bases not matched to a gene; V was cut back by 0 bases and J by 7 bases. There are 13 residues in the CDR3. This clone was detected many times. This rearrangement joins TRBV5-4 to TRBJ1-1; 8 bases agree with TRBD1. Sequencing input: peripheral blood. The sequence derives from a woman aged 35 to 49 who had recovered from COVID-19. The CDR3 spells CASSLGGTGEAFF. The CDR3 DNA follows: TGTGCCAGCAGCTTGGGCGGGACAGGTGAAGCTTTCTTT.